Listed below are T cell receptor beta chains from one sample, sequenced in a study of naive and memory T cell subsets. MiXCR was run by TCRdb on the UMI-ligation and nested PCR reads, yielding one entry per CDR3 protein. The profile covers about 37,000 distinct CDR3 sequences, with roughly 11% appearing a single time and around 3.9% taken by the ten largest. The sample consisted of skin, taken from a tuberculin skin test site. All receptors derive from an adult in good health. The CDR3 runs from the conserved cysteine through the conserved F or W. Each record gives: D gene, V gene, clone size, J gene, CDR3 DNA, CDR3 protein. D genes are given only for firm matches. Rows give clone size only sometimes, using once, few, many, or a class for an expanded clone.

d_gene: NA
v_gene: TRBV6-5
abundance: many
j_gene: TRBJ2-3
CDR3nt: TGTGCCAGCAGTTACTCGGGACCCACGGGGAAAAGGACTCCAGGGAATGGAGATACGCAGTATTTT
CDR3aa: CASSYSGPTGKRTPGNGDTQYF

d_gene: NA
v_gene: TRBV5-1
abundance: many
j_gene: TRBJ2-2
CDR3nt: TGCGCCAGCAGCTTGGCGCTGGGGGACACCGGGGAGCTGTTTTTT
CDR3aa: CASSLALGDTGELFF

d_gene: NA
v_gene: TRBV6-1
abundance: NA
j_gene: TRBJ1-1
CDR3nt: TGTGCCAGCAGTACCAGAGGGGGGGACACTGAAGCTTTCTTT
CDR3aa: CASSTRGGDTEAFF

d_gene: NA
v_gene: TRBV20-1
abundance: many
j_gene: TRBJ1-3
CDR3nt: TGCAGTGCTAGTGGGGGGACGGCCCGAAACACCATATATTTT
CDR3aa: CSASGGTARNTIYF

d_gene: TRBD1
v_gene: TRBV5-4
abundance: NA
j_gene: TRBJ2-5
CDR3nt: TGTGCCAGCAGCCACTCCGGACAGGGGCTAGGCTTCGGAGAGACCCAGTACTTC
CDR3aa: CASSHSGQGLGFGETQYF

d_gene: NA
v_gene: TRBV12-3/TRBV12-4
abundance: NA
j_gene: TRBJ1-2
CDR3nt: TGTGCCAGCAGTGGTAGGACCTATGGCTACACCTTC
CDR3aa: CASSGRTYGYTF

d_gene: NA
v_gene: TRBV5-1
abundance: medium-sized
j_gene: TRBJ2-7
CDR3nt: TGCGCCAGCAGCCGGGACGGAGCCATGAGGGAGCAGTACTTC
CDR3aa: CASSRDGAMREQYF

d_gene: NA
v_gene: TRBV6-5
abundance: NA
j_gene: TRBJ2-1
CDR3nt: TGTGCCAGTATTGGGACCTCCGAGAGGAGTGAGCAGTTCTTC
CDR3aa: CASIGTSERSEQFF

d_gene: NA
v_gene: TRBV29-1
abundance: few
j_gene: TRBJ2-5
CDR3nt: TGCAGCGTTGCGGAGGGAACCCAAGAGACCCAGTACTTC
CDR3aa: CSVAEGTQETQYF

d_gene: NA
v_gene: TRBV7-2
abundance: few
j_gene: TRBJ1-1
CDR3nt: TGTGCCAGCAGCTTAGCGCCACGGGGAAGGAGCACTGAAGCTTTCTTT
CDR3aa: CASSLAPRGRSTEAFF

d_gene: TRBD2
v_gene: TRBV9
abundance: NA
j_gene: TRBJ2-3
CDR3nt: TGTGCCAGCAGCGTAGGTATAAGGGCTAGCGGAAAAGCAGATACGCAGTATTTT
CDR3aa: CASSVGIRASGKADTQYF

d_gene: TRBD2
v_gene: TRBV5-6
abundance: few
j_gene: TRBJ2-1
CDR3nt: TGTGCCAGCAGCAGGACTAGCGGGAGTACATTTTATGAGCAGTTCTTC
CDR3aa: CASSRTSGSTFYEQFF

d_gene: TRBD1
v_gene: TRBV10-2
abundance: few
j_gene: TRBJ1-3
CDR3nt: TGCGCCAGCTCTGGGACAGGCTCTGGAAACACCATATATTTT
CDR3aa: CASSGTGSGNTIYF

d_gene: NA
v_gene: TRBV5-1
abundance: few
j_gene: TRBJ1-1
CDR3nt: TGCGCCAGCAGCCCCCTAGGGGGGCAGTATGAAGCTTTCTTT
CDR3aa: CASSPLGGQYEAFF

d_gene: TRBD1
v_gene: TRBV20-1
abundance: few
j_gene: TRBJ2-7
CDR3nt: TGCAGTGCGGCCTGGGGGACAGGATATTACGAGCAGTACTTC
CDR3aa: CSAAWGTGYYEQYF

d_gene: NA
v_gene: TRBV20-1
abundance: NA
j_gene: TRBJ1-1
CDR3nt: TGCAGTGCTAGGATGGGGCTGGGAGCTTTCTTT
CDR3aa: CSARMGLGAFF

d_gene: TRBD2
v_gene: TRBV19
abundance: many
j_gene: TRBJ2-7
CDR3nt: TGTGCCAGTAGATCTAGCGGGACTTCCCTCTACGAGCAGTACTTC
CDR3aa: CASRSSGTSLYEQYF

d_gene: NA
v_gene: TRBV7-8
abundance: medium-sized
j_gene: TRBJ2-3
CDR3nt: TGTGCCAGCAGCTTAGCGCTCCCAGATACGCAGTATTTT
CDR3aa: CASSLALPDTQYF

d_gene: NA
v_gene: TRBV29-1
abundance: many
j_gene: TRBJ2-2
CDR3nt: TGCAGCGTTGAGAGGCCGAACACCGGGGAGCTGTTTTTT
CDR3aa: CSVERPNTGELFF

d_gene: TRBD1
v_gene: TRBV20-1
abundance: NA
j_gene: TRBJ1-3
CDR3nt: TGCAGTGCTAGTGACAGGGGGCGCACAAACACCATATATTTT
CDR3aa: CSASDRGRTNTIYF

d_gene: TRBD1
v_gene: TRBV12-3/TRBV12-4
abundance: few
j_gene: TRBJ1-1
CDR3nt: TGTGCCAGCACTCTACCCCACAGGGGTACGGTGAACACTGAAGCTTTCTTT
CDR3aa: CASTLPHRGTVNTEAFF

d_gene: NA
v_gene: TRBV5-4
abundance: many
j_gene: TRBJ1-1
CDR3nt: TGTGCCAGCAGCTTGGCCACGACAGATTGGCGCACTGAAGCTTTCTTT
CDR3aa: CASSLATTDWRTEAFF

d_gene: TRBD1
v_gene: TRBV7-9
abundance: NA
j_gene: TRBJ1-1
CDR3nt: TGTGCCAGCAGCCGAAACAGGGGCACTTTCTTT
CDR3aa: CASSRNRGTFF

d_gene: NA
v_gene: TRBV11-2
abundance: few
j_gene: TRBJ2-7
CDR3nt: TGTGCCAGCGGACCCAGGGACCTCGGGTCCTACGAGCAGTACTTC
CDR3aa: CASGPRDLGSYEQYF

d_gene: NA
v_gene: TRBV2
abundance: many
j_gene: TRBJ2-1
CDR3nt: TGTGCCAGCAGCCTGGACTGGGGCTACAATGAGCAGTTCTTC
CDR3aa: CASSLDWGYNEQFF

d_gene: NA
v_gene: TRBV20-1
abundance: many
j_gene: TRBJ2-7
CDR3nt: TGCAGTGCTAGATCGGACATCTCCTACGAGCAGTACTTC
CDR3aa: CSARSDISYEQYF

d_gene: TRBD2
v_gene: TRBV29-1
abundance: large
j_gene: TRBJ2-3
CDR3nt: TGCAGCGTTGCACTAGCGAACACAGATACGCAGTATTTT
CDR3aa: CSVALANTDTQYF

d_gene: TRBD1
v_gene: TRBV12-3/TRBV12-4
abundance: NA
j_gene: TRBJ2-1
CDR3nt: TGTGCCAGCAGTCCCGACAGGGCGAAGCAGTTCTTC
CDR3aa: CASSPDRAKQFF

d_gene: TRBD1
v_gene: TRBV9
abundance: once
j_gene: TRBJ1-3
CDR3nt: TGTGCCAGCAGCGCTACGACAGGGTCGGACTCTGGAAACACCATATATTTT
CDR3aa: CASSATTGSDSGNTIYF

d_gene: TRBD1
v_gene: TRBV6-1
abundance: many
j_gene: TRBJ1-5
CDR3nt: TGTGCCAGCAGTAAGGGACAGGGGGCTTTAGAGAAGCCCCAGCATTTT
CDR3aa: CASSKGQGALEKPQHF

d_gene: TRBD1
v_gene: TRBV7-9
abundance: many
j_gene: TRBJ2-6
CDR3nt: TGTGCCAGCAGCTCGCACCTCCGGGACAGGGGACCCTCTGGGGCCAACGTCCTGACTTTC
CDR3aa: CASSSHLRDRGPSGANVLTF

d_gene: NA
v_gene: TRBV25-1
abundance: few
j_gene: TRBJ2-6
CDR3nt: TGTGCCAGCAGCAGAAACTCTGGGGCCAACGTCCTGACTTTC
CDR3aa: CASSRNSGANVLTF

d_gene: TRBD2
v_gene: TRBV5-1
abundance: many
j_gene: TRBJ2-7
CDR3nt: TGCGCCAGCAACGCCGGGACTAGCGGGAGGTACGAGCAGTACTTC
CDR3aa: CASNAGTSGRYEQYF

d_gene: TRBD1
v_gene: TRBV15
abundance: many
j_gene: TRBJ2-1
CDR3nt: TGTGCCACCAGCAGTGCCCCCGGGACAGGGTACCACAATGAGCAGTTCTTC
CDR3aa: CATSSAPGTGYHNEQFF

d_gene: NA
v_gene: TRBV30
abundance: many
j_gene: TRBJ1-2
CDR3nt: TGTGCCTGGAATCCAGGGGAGGGCTACACCTTC
CDR3aa: CAWNPGEGYTF

d_gene: TRBD2
v_gene: TRBV6-1
abundance: many
j_gene: TRBJ2-3
CDR3nt: TGTGCCAGCAGGGCTAGCGGGAGCGGGGATACGCAGTATTTT
CDR3aa: CASRASGSGDTQYF

d_gene: NA
v_gene: TRBV12-3/TRBV12-4
abundance: few
j_gene: TRBJ2-7
CDR3nt: TGTGCCAGCGCTGTTTCTGAGGTCTCCTACGAGCAGTACTTC
CDR3aa: CASAVSEVSYEQYF

d_gene: NA
v_gene: TRBV11-2
abundance: NA
j_gene: TRBJ2-3
CDR3nt: TGTGCCAGCAGCTTAGCGGCCGTTTCTAGCACAGATACGCAGTATTTT
CDR3aa: CASSLAAVSSTDTQYF

d_gene: NA
v_gene: TRBV27
abundance: many
j_gene: TRBJ2-2
CDR3nt: TGTGCCAGCACCTCGGGAGACCCCGGGGAGCTGTTTTTT
CDR3aa: CASTSGDPGELFF

d_gene: NA
v_gene: TRBV30
abundance: NA
j_gene: TRBJ1-2
CDR3nt: TGTGCCTGGAGTTGGGGCTGTGACTATGGCTACACCTTC
CDR3aa: CAWSWGCDYGYTF

d_gene: NA
v_gene: TRBV28
abundance: many
j_gene: TRBJ2-7
CDR3nt: TGTGCCAGCACCCAACCACCCCCCCGCAACTACGAGCAGTACTTC
CDR3aa: CASTQPPPRNYEQYF

d_gene: TRBD2
v_gene: TRBV18
abundance: few
j_gene: TRBJ2-1
CDR3nt: TGTGCCAGCTCACCTACCCGGACTAGCGGAAGTGAGCAGTTCTTC
CDR3aa: CASSPTRTSGSEQFF

d_gene: NA
v_gene: TRBV6-2/TRBV6-3
abundance: few
j_gene: TRBJ2-1
CDR3nt: TGTGCCAGCAAGCATCTCCAGGGCGATGAGCAGTTCTTC
CDR3aa: CASKHLQGDEQFF

d_gene: TRBD2
v_gene: TRBV28
abundance: many
j_gene: TRBJ2-3
CDR3nt: TGTGCCAGCTCAGGTGCGGGAGGGGATAGCACAGATACGCAGTATTTT
CDR3aa: CASSGAGGDSTDTQYF

d_gene: NA
v_gene: TRBV18
abundance: many
j_gene: TRBJ1-5
CDR3nt: TGTGCCAGCTCACCCGGACCCGACATCGAGGCCCAGCATTTT
CDR3aa: CASSPGPDIEAQHF

d_gene: NA
v_gene: TRBV20-1
abundance: many
j_gene: TRBJ2-1
CDR3nt: TGCAGTGCTAGAGTCGGGGACTTCCACAATGAGCAGTTCTTC
CDR3aa: CSARVGDFHNEQFF

d_gene: TRBD1
v_gene: TRBV29-1
abundance: few
j_gene: TRBJ2-3
CDR3nt: TGCAGCATCAGGACAGGGGGCTTCTCAGATACGCAGTATTTT
CDR3aa: CSIRTGGFSDTQYF

d_gene: TRBD2
v_gene: TRBV7-2
abundance: NA
j_gene: TRBJ2-3
CDR3nt: TGTGCCAGCAGCACTCGGCGGGGGTTTGGCACAGATACGCAGTATTTT
CDR3aa: CASSTRRGFGTDTQYF

d_gene: NA
v_gene: TRBV10-3
abundance: many
j_gene: TRBJ2-7
CDR3nt: TGTGCCATCAGGTACTCCGACATCTACACCGAGCAGTACTTC
CDR3aa: CAIRYSDIYTEQYF

d_gene: TRBD1
v_gene: TRBV2
abundance: few
j_gene: TRBJ2-1
CDR3nt: TGTGCCAGTTCTCGGGACAGTCTTTCCTACAATGAGCAGTTCTTC
CDR3aa: CASSRDSLSYNEQFF

d_gene: NA
v_gene: TRBV21-1
abundance: few
j_gene: TRBJ2-3
CDR3nt: TGTGCCAGCAGCAAAGACATAGCGGGAGGGCCAGATACGCAGTATTTT
CDR3aa: CASSKDIAGGPDTQYF

d_gene: NA
v_gene: TRBV9
abundance: NA
j_gene: TRBJ2-5
CDR3nt: TGTGCCAGCAGCGTCTCAGGCCGAGAGACCCAGTACTTC
CDR3aa: CASSVSGRETQYF

d_gene: TRBD2
v_gene: TRBV27
abundance: few
j_gene: TRBJ2-1
CDR3nt: TGTGCCAGCAGGGCCGGGACTAGCGGAAACAATGAGCAGTTCTTC
CDR3aa: CASRAGTSGNNEQFF

d_gene: NA
v_gene: TRBV30
abundance: many
j_gene: TRBJ1-2
CDR3nt: TGTGCCTGGAGTGTACCCCCTCGTGGCTACACCTTC
CDR3aa: CAWSVPPRGYTF

d_gene: NA
v_gene: TRBV28
abundance: few
j_gene: TRBJ2-3
CDR3nt: TGTGCCAGCAGTGACACCCGGGGGTCACGGAGAGATACGCAGTATTTT
CDR3aa: CASSDTRGSRRDTQYF

d_gene: NA
v_gene: TRBV20-1
abundance: many
j_gene: TRBJ1-2
CDR3nt: TGCAGTGCTAGCACTAAAGGCGGAAACTATGGCTACACCTTC
CDR3aa: CSASTKGGNYGYTF

d_gene: NA
v_gene: TRBV12-3/TRBV12-4
abundance: medium-sized
j_gene: TRBJ2-5
CDR3nt: TGTGCCAGCAGTTTACGGGGTAAAGAGACCCAGTACTTC
CDR3aa: CASSLRGKETQYF

d_gene: TRBD1
v_gene: TRBV7-9
abundance: many
j_gene: TRBJ1-1
CDR3nt: TGTGCCAGCAGCTCTGGGACAGCGAACACTGAAGCTTTCTTT
CDR3aa: CASSSGTANTEAFF

d_gene: TRBD2
v_gene: TRBV5-6
abundance: many
j_gene: TRBJ2-1
CDR3nt: TGTGCCAGCAGCTTAGTTAGCGGGAGCTACAATGAGCAGTTCTTC
CDR3aa: CASSLVSGSYNEQFF

d_gene: TRBD1
v_gene: TRBV12-3/TRBV12-4
abundance: many
j_gene: TRBJ1-1
CDR3nt: TGTGCCAGCACCGCGGGACAGGGTAGGACTGAAGCTTTCTTT
CDR3aa: CASTAGQGRTEAFF